Each of the 5 T cell receptor beta chains below was sequenced from the same sample in a study of OX40 agonist ivuxolimab in advanced cancers. Clones were read by immunoSEQ multiplex PCR, and TCRdb kept only the in-frame ones, dropping some. The sample holds some 69,000 clones, about three quarters seen once. Sequences were derived from CD4+ or CD8+ T cells sorted from blood, sampled in a trial of the OX40 agonist ivuxolimab. The source is an adult with an advanced solid tumor such as melanoma, head and neck, liver or kidney cancer.

V and J are TRBV6-1 and TRBJ2-2; the D gene is possibly TRBD2 (6 bases). The CDR3 has 14 residues. Germline CDR1 and CDR2: MNHNS and SASEGT. The ends were cut back, 8 bases at V and 4 bases at J, with 14 bases in the middle. The chain's CDR3 is CASRTTLGTGELFF. The CDR3 DNA is TGTGCCAGCCGGACTACGCTGGGCACCGGGGAGCTGTTTTTT.

This clone has more than one count but fewer than ten. V is TRBV29-1 and J is TRBJ1-1; the match to TRBD1 covers 7 bases. CDR1 SQVTM and CDR2 ANQGSEA come from the germline V gene. V dropped 8 bases and J dropped 1; count of bases not matched to a gene: 7. The CDR3 totals 13 residues. The CDR3 nucleotides are TGCAGCTACCGGACAGGCAGGAACACTGAAGCTTTCTTT. Residues: CSYRTGRNTEAFF.

The chain has TRBV19 and TRBJ2-3; 9 bases fit TRBD1. The germline V gene encodes CDR1 LNHDA and CDR2 SQIVND (reference sequence). The V and J ends lost 4 bases and 3 bases, in that order; junction bases with no gene match: 5. The CDR3 consists of 15 residues. The CDR3 protein is CASSTEGQGTDTQYF. CDR3 in DNA: TGTGCCAGTAGTACCGAAGGACAGGGGACAGATACGCAGTATTTT. Variable domain in full (rest from reference TRBV19 and TRBJ2-3): DGGITQSPKYLFRKEGQNVTLSCEQNLNHDAMYWYRQDPGQGLRLIYYSQIVNDFQKGDIAEGYSVSREKKESFPLTVTSAQKNPTAFYLCASSTEGQGTDTQYFGPGTRLTVL.

The CDR3 protein is CASSPGQTSNTEAFF. For the CDR3, the DNA is TGTGCCAGCAGCCCAGGACAGACTTCGAACACTGAAGCTTTCTTT. The chain joins TRBV7-9 to TRBJ1-1; a possible D gene is TRBD1 (6 bases). This CDR3 comprises 15 residues. In germline, CDR1 is SEHNR, CDR2 FQNEAQ (reference sequence). Between the trimmed V and J ends, which lost 5 bases and 1 base, there was a span of 14 bases.

The gene calls are TRBV9 and TRBJ2-1, with D possibly being TRBD2 (5 bases). The CDR3 extends over 13 amino acids. The V gene lost 1 base and the J gene lost 9 bases, with 11 bases spanning the gap. Looked up from germline, CDR1 is SGDLS and CDR2 is YYNGEE. In DNA, the CDR3 is TGTGCCAGCAGCGTACGCCATCGGGGTGAGCAGTTCTTC. It translates to CASSVRHRGEQFF.